This T cell receptor beta chain originates from a study of blood T cell repertoires in COVID-19. The method was immunoSEQ multiplex PCR; TCRdb's version includes in-frame clones alone and lacks a portion of them. The table records under 400,000 clones, about 86% of them present only once. This clone appeared once. The germline V and J ends were trimmed by 0 bases and 2 bases, with 9 bases remaining between them. CDR1 and CDR2 from the germline V gene are SGDLS and YYNGEE. The CDR3 loop spans 15 amino acids. Sample: PBMCs or T cells enriched from blood (not recorded which). This sequence was found in a woman aged 40 to 55 with acute COVID-19. V and J are TRBV9 and TRBJ2-1; D is possibly TRBD2 (5 bases). The CDR3 coding sequence is TGTGCCAGCAGCGTAGCTACTAGTACCTACAATGAGCAGTTCTTC. It is translated as CASSVATSTYNEQFF.